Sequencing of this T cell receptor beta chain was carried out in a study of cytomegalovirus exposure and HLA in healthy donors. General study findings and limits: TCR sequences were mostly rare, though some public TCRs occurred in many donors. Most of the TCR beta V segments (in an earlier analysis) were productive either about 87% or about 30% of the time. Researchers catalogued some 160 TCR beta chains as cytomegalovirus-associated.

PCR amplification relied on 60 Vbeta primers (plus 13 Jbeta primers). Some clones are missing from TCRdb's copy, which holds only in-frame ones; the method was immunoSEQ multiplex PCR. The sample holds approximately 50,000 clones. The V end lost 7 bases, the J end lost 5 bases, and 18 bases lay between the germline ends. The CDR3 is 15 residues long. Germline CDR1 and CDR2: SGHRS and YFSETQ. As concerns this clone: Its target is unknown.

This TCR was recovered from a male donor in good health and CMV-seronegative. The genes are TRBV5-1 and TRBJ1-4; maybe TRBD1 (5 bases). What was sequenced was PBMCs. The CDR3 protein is CASAMGGAYNEKLFF. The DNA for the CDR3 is TGCGCCAGCGCCATGGGAGGGGCTTACAATGAAAAACTGTTTTTT.